The sample holds a few counts of the clone carrying this T cell receptor beta chain. Trimming removed 3 bases at V and 3 bases at J, with 11 bases between. This CDR3 contains 14 residues. Germline CDR1 is PRHDT and CDR2 is FYEKMQ (reference sequence). This entry belongs to a study of blood T cell repertoires in COVID-19. About the research overall: Both acute and convalescent COVID-19 samples were obtained from the United States, Italy and Spain. Sample material is recorded as cDNA or gDNA derived from T cells, B-cell-depleted T cells, or PBMCs.

Original handling: The authors estimated nucleated cell counts from reference gene primer amplification. TCRdb keeps only in-frame clones here, not all; method: immunoSEQ multiplex PCR. That table furnishes V, J and clone size, whereas the DNA furnished D and trimming. The data show some 120,000 clones, around 83% seen once. The sequenced sample consisted of peripheral blood. The chain employs TRBV13 and TRBJ2-5; D perhaps matches TRBD1 (5 bases). This receptor was taken from a human donor in a cohort sampled during active COVID-19. CDR3 sequence: CASSFLSREETQYF. The CDR3 nucleotides read TGTGCCAGCAGCTTCCTTTCCAGGGAAGAGACCCAGTACTTC. The variable domain in full, completed from reference TRBV13 and TRBJ2-5, reads AAGVIQSPRHLIKEKRETATLKCYPIPRHDTVYWYQQGPGQDPQFLISFYEKMQSDKGSIPDRFSAQQFSDYHSELNMSSLELGDSALYFCASSFLSREETQYFGPGTRLLVL.